What follows are 6 T cell receptor beta chains derived from one specimen sequenced in a study of PD-1 blockade in classical Hodgkin lymphoma. Exposure to brentuximab vedotin varied, and each patient had relapsed following autologous stem cell transplantation. Generated by immunoSEQ multiplex PCR, the TCRdb table keeps only in-frame clones and is missing some. The sample yields roughly 26,000 clones, just over 85% seen once. Source: peripheral blood mononuclear cells (PBMCs), taken at baseline. These TCRs come from a human donor with classical Hodgkin lymphoma.

The rearrangement uses TRBV13 and TRBJ2-7; D may be TRBD1 (6 bases). Trimming left V 2 bases short and J 3 bases short, with 8 bases between. The CDR3 runs to 13 residues. Germline lookup yields CDR1 PRHDT and CDR2 FYEKMQ (reference sequence). As DNA, the CDR3 is TGTGCCAGCAGCTTATACAGGGACTACGAGCAGTACTTC. Its translation: CASSLYRDYEQYF. Full variable domain (outside the CDR3, taken from reference TRBV13 and TRBJ2-7): AAGVIQSPRHLIKEKRETATLKCYPIPRHDTVYWYQQGPGQDPQFLISFYEKMQSDKGSIPDRFSAQQFSDYHSELNMSSLELGDSALYFCASSLYRDYEQYFGPGTRLTVT.

The chain joins TRBV18 to TRBJ2-1; D unresolved. V lost 5 bases and J lost 2, with 16 bases in between. The CDR3 runs 16 residues. CDR1 is KGHSH and CDR2 is LQKENI in the germline V gene. The CDR3 bases are TGTGCCAGCTCAAAAGGACGGACCCTTCCCTACAATGAGCAGTTCTTC. Translated, it gives CASSKGRTLPYNEQFF.

This sequence joins TRBV5-5 and TRBJ2-3; D unclear. CDR3 size: 15 residues. Germline V gives CDR1 SGHKS, CDR2 YYEKEE (reference sequence). The V and J ends lost 0 bases and 4 bases respectively, with 12 bases between them. CDR3 sequence reads: CASSLVFRGSDTQYF. CDR3 bases: TGTGCCAGCAGCTTGGTTTTCCGCGGATCAGATACGCAGTATTTT.

The CDR3 loop is CASRGQGDSPLHF. The CDR3, as DNA: TGTGCCAGCAGGGGACAGGGGGATTCACCCCTCCACTTT. The chain couples TRBV7-6 to TRBJ1-6, with 11 bases matching TRBD1. Per the germline V gene, CDR1 is SGHVS and CDR2 is FNYEAQ. V was clipped by 6 bases and J by 8 bases; unmatched bases: 0. This CDR3 is 13 amino acids long. Using reference TRBV7-6 and TRBJ1-6 for the parts outside the CDR3, the full variable domain is GAGVSQSPRYKVTKRGQDVALRCDPISGHVSLYWYRQALGQGPEFLTYFNYEAQQDKSGLPNDRFSAERPEGSISTLTIQRTEQRDSAMYRCASRGQGDSPLHFGNGTRLTVT.

This chain joins TRBV13 and TRBJ2-1; the match to TRBD2 covers 10 bases. The CDR3 length is 16 residues. Germline CDR1 and CDR2: PRHDT and FYEKMQ (reference sequence). V dropped 7 bases and J dropped 7; count of bases not matched to a gene: 13. The CDR3 nucleotides are TGTGCCAGCAACCTAAGAGGGACTAGCGCCGGGAATGAGCAGTTCTTC. Its protein product is CASNLRGTSAGNEQFF.

The chain joins TRBV4-1 to TRBJ2-7; maybe TRBD2 (5 bases). Looked up from germline, CDR1 is MGHRA and CDR2 is YSYEKL. The CDR3 is 17 amino acids. Trimming left V 0 bases short and J 5 bases short, with 20 bases between. CDR3 in DNA: TGCGCCAGCAGCCAAGATTTCTCGGGGTCTTTACTTAACGAGCAGTACTTC. The encoded protein is CASSQDFSGSLLNEQYF.